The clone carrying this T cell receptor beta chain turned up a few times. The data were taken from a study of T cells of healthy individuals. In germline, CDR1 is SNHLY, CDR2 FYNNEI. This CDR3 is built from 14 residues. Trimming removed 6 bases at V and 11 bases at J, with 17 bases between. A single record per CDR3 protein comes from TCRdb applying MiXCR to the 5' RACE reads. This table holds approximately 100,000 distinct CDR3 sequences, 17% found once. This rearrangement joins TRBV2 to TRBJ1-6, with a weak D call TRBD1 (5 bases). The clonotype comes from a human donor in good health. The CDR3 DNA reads TGTGCCAGCAGCCCCGACAGTTCGGTGACACCCCTCCACTTT. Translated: CASSPDSSVTPLHF.